The 3 T cell receptor beta chains given below trace back to one sample, sequenced in a study of cytomegalovirus exposure and HLA in healthy donors. PCR amplification relied on 60 Vbeta primers (plus 13 Jbeta primers). TCRdb keeps only in-frame clones here, not all; method: immunoSEQ multiplex PCR. In the table there are some 120,000 clones, about four fifths of which are singletons. The specimen sequenced was PBMCs. These receptor sequences come from a man under 40 in good health and CMV-seronegative.

The chain carries TRBV4-3 and TRBJ2-3; D is ambiguous. The CDR3 extends over 12 amino acids. CDR1 and CDR2 from the germline V gene are LGHNA and YSLEER. Trimming left V 1 base short and J 5 bases short, with 4 bases between. In nucleotides, the CDR3 is TGCGCCAGCAGCCAAGGCAGAGATACGCAGTATTTT. Its translation: CASSQGRDTQYF.

The V and J genes are TRBV2 and TRBJ1-6; maybe TRBD1 (5 bases). From germline, CDR1 is SNHLY and CDR2 FYNNEI. There are 15 residues in the CDR3. The V end was cut by 2 bases, the J end by 8 bases, with 13 bases between. CDR3 region: CASSESMAGHSPLHF. For the CDR3, the DNA is TGTGCCAGCAGTGAATCGATGGCAGGGCATTCACCCCTCCACTTT.

V is TRBV7-2 and J is TRBJ2-1; 13 bases agree with TRBD2. The germline gives CDR1 SGHTA, CDR2 FQGNSA. V dropped 4 bases and J dropped 7; count of bases not matched to a gene: 10. The CDR3 has 17 residues. The CDR3 loop is CASSSRKLAGGWNEQFF. CDR3 nucleotides: TGTGCCAGCAGCTCCAGGAAACTAGCGGGAGGGTGGAATGAGCAGTTCTTC.